This T cell receptor (beta chain) was sequenced during a study of blood T cells in healthy people across ages. It was with a sample-barcoded 5' primer and a J-beta primer mix that a second PCR of roughly 6 to 11 cycles was run. One entry per CDR3 protein, called by TCRdb with MiXCR from the 5' RACE reads. The sample carries more than 450,000 distinct CDR3 sequences, 27% recorded once. CDR3 length equals 12 residues. Germline CDR1 reads KGHDR; CDR2 reads SFDVKD. Trimming removed 3 bases at V and 2 bases at J, with 3 bases between. The draw of peripheral blood yielded ten milliliters from each donor. These data were also reused for a study on T cells of mothers and their children. That paper notes: All donors were healthy and Caucasian; they were a few mothers and their six children. Related mother and child pairs showed slightly greater overlap (not significant) than unrelated pairs did.

This clonotype originated in a boy aged 2 to 9 in good health. The chain is built from TRBV24-1 and TRBJ2-5, with unresolved D. Sequenced material: blood. DNA of the CDR3: TGTGCCACCAGTGATAATCAAGAGACCCAGTACTTC. It is translated as CATSDNQETQYF.